This T cell receptor (beta chain) was recovered during a study of beta chain features in type 1 diabetes. General observations from the study: A pattern of fewer insertions and more deletions at VDJ junctions was seen in type 1 diabetes patients.

A word on this clone: The antigen remains unidentified.

Reverse transcription of all isolated RNA meant that expressed TCRB transcripts were sequenced. The method was immunoSEQ multiplex PCR; TCRdb's version includes in-frame clones alone and lacks a portion of them. The table shows about 900,000 clones, with roughly 15% occurring only once. Each of the CD4+ naive, central memory, regulatory and stem cell-like memory populations was sorted via CD45RO/CCR7/CD25/CD127/CD95/CD27. This TCR came from a woman aged 18-29 years in good health. The sample consisted of naive CD4+ T cells from blood.

CDR3 sequence reads: CASSLGEIGLAGGTEQFF. For the CDR3, the DNA is TGTGCCAGCAGCTTAGGCGAAATTGGACTAGCGGGAGGAACTGAGCAGTTCTTC. The rearrangement joins TRBV11-2 to TRBJ2-1, with 14 bases fitting TRBD2. V shed 1 base and J 9 bases; nucleotides not matched to a gene: 11. The CDR3 extends over 18 amino acids. Germline V gene lookup returns CDR1 SGHAT and CDR2 FQNNGV.